Given below is one T cell receptor beta chain in context. What it binds is not known. The data derive from a study of identical twins. The study, taken as a whole, reports: Conclusions were drawn cross-sectionally by statistical analysis, without following the same donors.

Using its own MiXCR run on the 5' RACE reads, TCRdb lists one record per CDR3 protein. The table includes fewer than 500,000 distinct CDR3 sequences, about 24% detected once. The CDR3 has 13 amino acids. The V end lost 9 bases, the J end lost 4 bases, and 16 bases lay between the germline ends. The germline CDR1 and CDR2 sequences are SGHRS and YFSETQ. These data also featured in a second study, about T cells expressing NK-cell markers. That work adds: Seven sequenced donors out of eight were HCMV-seropositive, one seronegative. Sorting was restricted to alpha-beta TCR T cells by an anti-gamma-delta TCR antibody in several experiments.

The sample comprised CD4+ T cells sorted from blood. This TCR was sampled from a woman between 18 and 29 years old in good health. This chain links TRBV5-1 with TRBJ1-2; D may be TRBD1 (5 bases). The CDR3 nucleotides read TGCGCCACCGCCGGGGGTTCCGGCTATGGCTACACCTTC. It translates to CATAGGSGYGYTF.